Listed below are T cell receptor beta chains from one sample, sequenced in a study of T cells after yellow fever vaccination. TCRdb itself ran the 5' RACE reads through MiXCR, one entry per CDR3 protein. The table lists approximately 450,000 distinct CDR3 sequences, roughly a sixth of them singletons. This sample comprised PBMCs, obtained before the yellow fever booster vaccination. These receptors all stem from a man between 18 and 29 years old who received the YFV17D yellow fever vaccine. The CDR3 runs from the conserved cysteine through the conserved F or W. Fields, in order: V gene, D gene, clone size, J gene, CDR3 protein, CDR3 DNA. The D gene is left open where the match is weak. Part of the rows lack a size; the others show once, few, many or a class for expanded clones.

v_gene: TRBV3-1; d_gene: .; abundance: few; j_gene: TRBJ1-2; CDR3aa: CASSQDRGLYTF; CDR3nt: TGTGCCAGCAGCCAAGATCGAGGCCTCTACACCTTC
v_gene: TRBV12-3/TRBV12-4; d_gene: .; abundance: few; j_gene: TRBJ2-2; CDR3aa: CASSFTSPPEELFF; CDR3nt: TGTGCCAGCAGTTTTACTAGTCCACCGGAGGAGCTGTTTTTT
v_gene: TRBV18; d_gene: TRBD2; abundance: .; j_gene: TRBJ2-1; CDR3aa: CASSRRLANGNEQFF; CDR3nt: TGTGCCAGCTCACGAAGACTAGCTAACGGCAATGAGCAGTTCTTC
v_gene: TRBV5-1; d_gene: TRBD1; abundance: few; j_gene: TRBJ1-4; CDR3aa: CASTTGTGTSKLFF; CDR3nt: TGCGCCAGCACAACCGGGACAGGGACTTCAAAACTGTTTTTT
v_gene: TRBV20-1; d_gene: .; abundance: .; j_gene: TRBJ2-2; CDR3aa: CSASITGNTGELFF; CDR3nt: TGCAGTGCTAGCATCACGGGGAACACCGGGGAGCTGTTTTTT
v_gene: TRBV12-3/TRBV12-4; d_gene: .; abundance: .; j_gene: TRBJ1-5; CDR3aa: CASSSQGDNHPQHF; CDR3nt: TGTGCCAGCAGTTCACAGGGTGATAATCACCCCCAGCATTTT
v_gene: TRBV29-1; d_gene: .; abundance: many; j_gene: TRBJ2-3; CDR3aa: CSVVPRGPDTQYF; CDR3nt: TGCAGCGTAGTACCTCGGGGCCCAGATACGCAGTATTTT
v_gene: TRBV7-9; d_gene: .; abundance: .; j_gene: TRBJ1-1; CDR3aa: CASIKQPNTEAFF; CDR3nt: TGTGCCAGCATTAAACAGCCGAACACTGAAGCTTTCTTT
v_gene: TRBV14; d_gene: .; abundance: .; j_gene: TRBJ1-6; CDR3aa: CASSQNMGGGPLHF; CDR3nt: TGTGCCAGCAGCCAAAACATGGGTGGAGGGCCCCTCCACTTT
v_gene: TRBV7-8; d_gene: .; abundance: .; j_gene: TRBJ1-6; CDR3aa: CASSLGGGINSPLHF; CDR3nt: TGTGCCAGCAGCTTAGGTGGTGGGATCAATTCACCCCTCCACTTT
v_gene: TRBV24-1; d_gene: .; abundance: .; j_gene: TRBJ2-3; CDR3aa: CATSDLSAKTQYF; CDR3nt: TGTGCCACCAGTGATTTGTCGGCTAAAACGCAGTATTTT
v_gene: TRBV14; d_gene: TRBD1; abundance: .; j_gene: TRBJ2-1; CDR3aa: CASSQDGDREQFF; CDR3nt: TGTGCCAGCAGCCAAGATGGGGACAGAGAGCAGTTCTTC
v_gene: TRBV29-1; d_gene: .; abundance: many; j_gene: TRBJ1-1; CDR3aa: CSVVEQANTEAFF; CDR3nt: TGCAGCGTTGTAGAACAGGCGAACACTGAAGCTTTCTTT
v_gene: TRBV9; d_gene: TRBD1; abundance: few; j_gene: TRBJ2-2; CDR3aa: CASSVTGVTGELFF; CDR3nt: TGTGCCAGCAGCGTAACAGGGGTAACCGGGGAGCTGTTTTTT
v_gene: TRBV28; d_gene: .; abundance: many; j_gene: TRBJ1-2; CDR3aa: CASSWANYGYTF; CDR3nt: TGTGCCAGCAGTTGGGCTAACTATGGCTACACCTTC
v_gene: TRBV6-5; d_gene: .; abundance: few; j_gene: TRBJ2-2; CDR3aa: CASSYSTEFPNGELFF; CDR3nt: TGTGCCAGCAGTTATTCAACTGAGTTTCCGAACGGGGAGCTGTTTTTT
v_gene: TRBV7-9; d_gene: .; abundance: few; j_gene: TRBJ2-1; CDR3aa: CASSYEYMNNEQFF; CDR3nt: TGTGCCAGCAGCTACGAGTATATGAACAATGAGCAGTTCTTC
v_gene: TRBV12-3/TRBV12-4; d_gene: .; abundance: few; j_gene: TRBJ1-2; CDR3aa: CASSFLGRYGYTF; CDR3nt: TGTGCCAGCAGTTTTTTAGGGAGGTATGGCTACACCTTC
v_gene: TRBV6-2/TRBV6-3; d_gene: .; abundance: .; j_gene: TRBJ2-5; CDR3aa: CASSNPPETQYF; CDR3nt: TGTGCCAGCAGTAACCCCCCGGAGACCCAGTACTTC
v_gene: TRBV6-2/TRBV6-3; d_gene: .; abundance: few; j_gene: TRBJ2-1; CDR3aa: CASLRGGSPNEQFF; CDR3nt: TGTGCCAGCCTTAGGGGGGGTTCCCCCAATGAGCAGTTCTTC
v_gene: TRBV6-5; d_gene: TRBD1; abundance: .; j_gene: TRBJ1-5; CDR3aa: CASGELGDRVSNQPQHF; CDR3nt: TGTGCCAGCGGAGAGTTAGGGGACAGGGTGAGCAATCAGCCCCAGCATTTT
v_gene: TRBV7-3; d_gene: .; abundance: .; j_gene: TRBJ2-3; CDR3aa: CASSPRQKSTDTQYF; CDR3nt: TGTGCCAGCAGCCCCCGACAGAAAAGCACAGATACGCAGTATTTT
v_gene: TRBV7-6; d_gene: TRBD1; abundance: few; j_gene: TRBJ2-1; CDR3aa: CASSLALGTGGNNEQFF; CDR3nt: TGTGCCAGCAGCTTAGCCCTAGGGACAGGCGGAAACAATGAGCAGTTCTTC
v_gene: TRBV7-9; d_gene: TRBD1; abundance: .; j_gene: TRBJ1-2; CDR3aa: CASSRRTGEAYTF; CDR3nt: TGTGCCAGCAGCAGAAGGACAGGGGAGGCATACACCTTC
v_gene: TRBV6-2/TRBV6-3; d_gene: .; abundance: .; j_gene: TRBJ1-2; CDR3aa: CASSLSLRSGYTF; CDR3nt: TGTGCCAGCAGTTTGTCATTGCGGTCGGGCTACACCTTC
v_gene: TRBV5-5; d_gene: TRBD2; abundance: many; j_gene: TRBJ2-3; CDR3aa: CASSPLGLVSSDTQYF; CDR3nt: TGTGCCAGCAGCCCATTGGGACTAGTCTCATCCGATACGCAGTATTTT
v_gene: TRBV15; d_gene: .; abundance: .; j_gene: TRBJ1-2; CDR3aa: CASRWGGYTF; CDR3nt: TGTGCCAGCCGATGGGGCGGCTACACCTTC
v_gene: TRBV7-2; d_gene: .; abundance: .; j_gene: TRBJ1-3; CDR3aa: CASSPSGGGNTIYF; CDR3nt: TGTGCCAGTAGCCCCTCCGGGGGCGGAAACACCATATATTTT
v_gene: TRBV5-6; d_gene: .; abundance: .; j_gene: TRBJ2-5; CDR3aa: CASSFPRGGLETQYF; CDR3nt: TGTGCCAGCAGTTTCCCAAGGGGGGGCTTGGAGACCCAGTACTTC
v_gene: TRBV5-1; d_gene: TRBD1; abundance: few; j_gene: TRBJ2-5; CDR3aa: CASSSSGTGGETQYF; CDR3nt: TGCGCCAGCAGCTCCTCCGGGACAGGGGGAGAGACCCAGTACTTC
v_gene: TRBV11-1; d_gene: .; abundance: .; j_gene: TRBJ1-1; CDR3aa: CASSRSRLNTEAFF; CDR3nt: TGTGCCAGCAGCCGATCCCGGCTTAACACTGAAGCTTTCTTT
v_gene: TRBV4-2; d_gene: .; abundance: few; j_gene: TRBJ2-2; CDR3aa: CASSQVTATGELFF; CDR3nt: TGTGCCAGCAGCCAAGTGACAGCAACCGGGGAGCTGTTTTTT
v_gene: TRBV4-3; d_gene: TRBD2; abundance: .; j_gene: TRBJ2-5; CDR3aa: CASSQDQMGGETQYF; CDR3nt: TGCGCCAGCAGCCAAGATCAAATGGGGGGGGAGACCCAGTACTTC
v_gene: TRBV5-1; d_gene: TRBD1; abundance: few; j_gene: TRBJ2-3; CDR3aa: CASSLQPDRGTDTQYF; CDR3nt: TGCGCCAGCAGCTTGCAACCCGACAGGGGTACAGATACGCAGTATTTT
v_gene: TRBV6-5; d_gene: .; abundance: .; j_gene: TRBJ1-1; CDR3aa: CASSSAGGSLTEAFF; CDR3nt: TGTGCCAGCAGTTCCGCGGGGGGGTCGTTGACTGAAGCTTTCTTT
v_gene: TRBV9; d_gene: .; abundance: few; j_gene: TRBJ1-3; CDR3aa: CASAPGRSGNTIYF; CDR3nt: TGTGCCAGCGCTCCGGGGAGGTCTGGAAACACCATATATTTT
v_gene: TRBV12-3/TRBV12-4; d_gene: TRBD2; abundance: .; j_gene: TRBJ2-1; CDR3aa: CASRAGGGSYNEQFF; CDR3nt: TGTGCCAGCCGTGCGGGGGGAGGCTCCTACAATGAGCAGTTCTTC
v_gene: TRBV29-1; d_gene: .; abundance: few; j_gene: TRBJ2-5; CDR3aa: CSVAPGQETQYF; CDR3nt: TGCAGCGTTGCCCCGGGCCAAGAGACCCAGTACTTC
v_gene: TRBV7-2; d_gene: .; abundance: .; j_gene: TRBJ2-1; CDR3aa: CASSLRSGGAGNEQFF; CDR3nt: TGTGCCAGCAGCTTAAGGTCGGGGGGCGCGGGAAATGAGCAGTTCTTC
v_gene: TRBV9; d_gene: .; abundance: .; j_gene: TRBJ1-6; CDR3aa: CASSVTQTPSSPLHF; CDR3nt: TGTGCCAGCAGCGTAACTCAGACGCCCAGTTCACCCCTCCACTTT
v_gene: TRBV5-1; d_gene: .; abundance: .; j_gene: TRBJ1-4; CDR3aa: CASSFATNEKLFF; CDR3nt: TGCGCCAGCAGCTTTGCAACTAATGAAAAACTGTTTTTT
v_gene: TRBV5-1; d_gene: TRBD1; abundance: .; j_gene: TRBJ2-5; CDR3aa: CASSLGDRAQETQYF; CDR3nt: TGCGCCAGCAGCTTGGGGGACAGAGCCCAAGAGACCCAGTACTTC
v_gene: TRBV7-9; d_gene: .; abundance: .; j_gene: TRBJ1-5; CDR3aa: CASSPPSGNQPQHF; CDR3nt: TGTGCCAGCAGCCCCCCGAGTGGCAATCAGCCCCAGCATTTT
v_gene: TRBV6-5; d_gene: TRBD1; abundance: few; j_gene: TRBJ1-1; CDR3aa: CASRRRDRVISEAFF; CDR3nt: TGTGCCAGCCGGCGTAGGGACAGGGTGATCTCTGAAGCTTTCTTT
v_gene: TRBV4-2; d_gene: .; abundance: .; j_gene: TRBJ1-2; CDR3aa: CASSQEASGYGYTF; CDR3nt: TGTGCCAGCAGCCAAGAGGCCAGCGGCTATGGCTACACCTTC
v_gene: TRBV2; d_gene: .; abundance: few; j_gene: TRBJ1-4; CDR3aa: CASSPDPPTNEKLFF; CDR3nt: TGTGCCAGCAGTCCAGACCCTCCAACTAATGAAAAACTGTTTTTT
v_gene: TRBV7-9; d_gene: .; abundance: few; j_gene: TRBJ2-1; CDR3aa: CASSPSGTKKDEQFF; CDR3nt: TGTGCCAGCAGCCCTTCCGGGACAAAGAAGGATGAGCAGTTCTTC
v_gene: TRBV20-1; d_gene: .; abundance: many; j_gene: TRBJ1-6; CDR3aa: CSARVQQGVGSPLHF; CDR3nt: TGCAGTGCTAGAGTTCAACAGGGTGTTGGTTCACCCCTCCACTTT
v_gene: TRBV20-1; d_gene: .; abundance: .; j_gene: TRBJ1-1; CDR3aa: CSAEGERPEAFF; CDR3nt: TGCAGTGCTGAGGGGGAAAGGCCTGAAGCTTTCTTT
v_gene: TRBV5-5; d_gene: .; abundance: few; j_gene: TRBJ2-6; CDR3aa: CASSPRAGAYSGANVLTF; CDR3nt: TGTGCCAGCAGCCCCCGGGCGGGGGCTTACTCTGGGGCCAACGTCCTGACTTTC
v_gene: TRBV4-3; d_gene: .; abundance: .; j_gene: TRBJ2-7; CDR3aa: CASSQDPTYEQYF; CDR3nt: TGCGCCAGCAGCCAAGATCCGACCTACGAGCAGTACTTC
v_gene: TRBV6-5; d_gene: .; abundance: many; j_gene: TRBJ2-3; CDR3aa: CASSHIRQDTQYF; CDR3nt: TGTGCCAGCAGTCACATACGGCAGGATACGCAGTATTTT
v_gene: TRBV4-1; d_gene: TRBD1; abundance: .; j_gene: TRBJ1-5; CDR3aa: CASSQEGQGGQPQHF; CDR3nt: TGCGCCAGCAGCCAAGAGGGACAGGGTGGTCAGCCCCAGCATTTT
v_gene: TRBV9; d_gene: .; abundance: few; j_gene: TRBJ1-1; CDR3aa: CASSVNPSTEAFF; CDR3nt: TGTGCCAGCAGCGTAAACCCTTCCACTGAAGCTTTCTTT
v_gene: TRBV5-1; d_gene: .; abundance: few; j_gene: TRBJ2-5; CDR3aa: CASSLGIQGGTQYF; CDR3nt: TGCGCCAGCAGCTTGGGCATCCAGGGGGGGACCCAGTACTTC